A selection of T cell receptor beta chains follows, all from one sample in a study of cytomegalovirus exposure and HLA in healthy donors. The protocol was immunoSEQ multiplex PCR, while the TCRdb copy is restricted to in-frame clones and leaves out a portion. The sample shows 150,000 to 180,000 clones, approximately 86% of them seen only once. The sample consisted of PBMCs. These receptors were taken from a man younger than 35 in good health and CMV-seropositive. Each CDR3 is given with its conserved first and last residue. D genes are given only for firm matches. Part of the rows lack a size; the others show once, few, many or a class for expanded clones.

J,D,V,size,CDR3,DNA
TRBJ1-2,NA,TRBV19,NA,CASRDRSSFYGYTF,TGTGCCAGTAGAGACAGGAGTAGTTTTTACGGCTACACCTTC
TRBJ2-7,NA,TRBV5-1,NA,CASSLLSEQYF,TGCGCCAGCAGCTTGCTTAGCGAGCAGTACTTC
TRBJ1-1,TRBD1,TRBV7-6,NA,CASSLAGGWMNTEAFF,TGTGCCAGCAGCTTGGCAGGGGGCTGGATGAACACTGAAGCTTTCTTT
TRBJ1-2,TRBD1,TRBV19,NA,CASRYDRGPNYGYTF,TGTGCCAGTAGGTACGACAGGGGGCCTAACTATGGCTACACCTTC
TRBJ2-1,TRBD2,TRBV14,NA,CASSRRTGTSGRLDEQFF,TGTGCCAGCAGCCGCCGGACGGGGACTAGCGGGAGACTGGATGAGCAGTTCTTC
TRBJ1-4,NA,TRBV6-1,few,CASSGPGEKLFF,TGTGCCAGCAGTGGTCCGGGAGAAAAACTGTTTTTT
TRBJ2-2,NA,TRBV5-6,NA,CASSLDWRINTGELFF,TGTGCCAGCAGCTTGGATTGGCGGATTAACACCGGGGAGCTGTTTTTT
TRBJ2-1,NA,TRBV9,NA,CASSVRGGDNEQFF,TGTGCCAGCAGCGTCCGGGGCGGGGATAATGAGCAGTTCTTC
TRBJ1-2,TRBD1,TRBV19,NA,CASSAGQDYGYTF,TGTGCCAGTAGTGCCGGACAGGACTATGGCTACACCTTC
TRBJ1-1,NA,TRBV10-3,NA,CAISESRQGGLTEAFF,TGTGCCATCAGTGAGTCAAGGCAGGGAGGTTTGACTGAAGCTTTCTTT
TRBJ1-1,TRBD1,TRBV29-1,few,CSVRTGRTEAFF,TGCAGCGTCCGGACAGGGCGGACTGAAGCTTTCTTT
TRBJ1-5,NA,TRBV18,NA,CASSPNFSPGPQHF,TGTGCCAGCTCACCAAACTTTAGTCCGGGACCCCAGCATTTT